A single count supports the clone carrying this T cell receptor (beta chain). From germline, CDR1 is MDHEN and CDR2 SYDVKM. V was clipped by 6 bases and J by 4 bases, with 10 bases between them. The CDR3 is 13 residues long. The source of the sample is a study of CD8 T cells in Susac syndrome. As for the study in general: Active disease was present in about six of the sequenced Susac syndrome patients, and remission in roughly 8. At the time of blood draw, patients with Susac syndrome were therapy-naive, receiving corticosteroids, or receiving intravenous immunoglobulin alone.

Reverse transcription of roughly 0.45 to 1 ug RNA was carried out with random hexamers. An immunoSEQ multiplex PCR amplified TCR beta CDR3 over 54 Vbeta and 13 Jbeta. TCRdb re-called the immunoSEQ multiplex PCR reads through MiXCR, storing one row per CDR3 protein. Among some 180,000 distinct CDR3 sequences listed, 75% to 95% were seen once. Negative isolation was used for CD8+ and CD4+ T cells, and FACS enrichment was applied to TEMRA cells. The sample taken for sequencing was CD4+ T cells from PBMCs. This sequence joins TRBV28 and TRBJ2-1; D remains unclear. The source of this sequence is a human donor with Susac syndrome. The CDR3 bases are TGTGCCAGCAGCCGTCTAGATTACAATGAGCAGTTCTTC. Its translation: CASSRLDYNEQFF. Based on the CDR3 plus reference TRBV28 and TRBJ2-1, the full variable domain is DVKVTQSSRYLVKRTGEKVFLECVQDMDHENMFWYRQDPGLGLRLIYFSYDVKMKEKGDIPEGYSVSREKKERFSLILESASTNQTSMYLCASSRLDYNEQFFGPGTRLTVL.